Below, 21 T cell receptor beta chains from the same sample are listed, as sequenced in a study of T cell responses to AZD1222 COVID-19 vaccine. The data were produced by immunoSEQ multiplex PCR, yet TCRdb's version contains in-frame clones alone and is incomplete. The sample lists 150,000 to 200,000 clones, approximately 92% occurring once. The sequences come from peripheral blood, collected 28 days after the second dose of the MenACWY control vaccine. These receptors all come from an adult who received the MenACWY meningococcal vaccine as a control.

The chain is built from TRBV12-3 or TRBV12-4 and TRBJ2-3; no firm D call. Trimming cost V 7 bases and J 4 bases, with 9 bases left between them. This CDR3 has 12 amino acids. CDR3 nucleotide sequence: TGTGCCAGCAAGGGCGAATCAGATACGCAGTATTTT. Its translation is CASKGESDTQYF.

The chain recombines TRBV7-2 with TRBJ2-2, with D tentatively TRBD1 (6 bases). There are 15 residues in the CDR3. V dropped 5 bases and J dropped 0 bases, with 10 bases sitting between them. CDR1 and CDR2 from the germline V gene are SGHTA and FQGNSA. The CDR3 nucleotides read TGTGCCAGCAGCCTTCGACAGGCGAACACCGGGGAGCTGTTTTTT. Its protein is CASSLRQANTGELFF.

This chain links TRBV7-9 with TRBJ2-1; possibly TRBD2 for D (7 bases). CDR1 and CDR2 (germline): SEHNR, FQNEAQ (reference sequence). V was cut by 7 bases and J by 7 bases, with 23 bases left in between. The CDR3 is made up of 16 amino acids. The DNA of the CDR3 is TGTGCCAGCATCAACCTACGGGGGGCCAAGGGGAATGAGCAGTTCTTC. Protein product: CASINLRGAKGNEQFF.

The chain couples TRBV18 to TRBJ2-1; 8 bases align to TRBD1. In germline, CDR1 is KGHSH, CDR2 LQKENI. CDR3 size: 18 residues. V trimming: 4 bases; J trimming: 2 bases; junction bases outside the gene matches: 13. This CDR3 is CASSQQGATNPTYNEQFF. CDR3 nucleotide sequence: TGTGCCAGCTCACAGCAGGGGGCAACTAACCCTACCTACAATGAGCAGTTCTTC.

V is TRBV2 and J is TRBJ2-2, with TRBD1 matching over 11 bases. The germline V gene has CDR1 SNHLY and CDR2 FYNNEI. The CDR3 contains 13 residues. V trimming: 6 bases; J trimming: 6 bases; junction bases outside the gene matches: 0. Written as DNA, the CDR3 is TGTGCCAGCAGGGGACAGGGGGCCGGGGAGCTGTTTTTT. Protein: CASRGQGAGELFF.

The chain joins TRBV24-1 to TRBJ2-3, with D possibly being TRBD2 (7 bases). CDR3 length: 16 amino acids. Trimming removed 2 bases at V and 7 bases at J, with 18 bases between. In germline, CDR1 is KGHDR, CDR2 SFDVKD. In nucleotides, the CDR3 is TGTGCCACCAGTGATTCGCAGGCGGGGGCCGTATATACGCAGTATTTT. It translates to CATSDSQAGAVYTQYF.

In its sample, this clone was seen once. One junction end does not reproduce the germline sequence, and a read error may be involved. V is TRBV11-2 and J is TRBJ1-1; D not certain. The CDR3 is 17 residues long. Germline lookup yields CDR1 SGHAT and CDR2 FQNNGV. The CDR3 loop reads CASSLGAFLFGVTEAFF. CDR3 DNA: TGTGCCAGCAGCTTAGGGGCCTTTTTGTTTGGGGTAACTGAGGCTTTCTTT.

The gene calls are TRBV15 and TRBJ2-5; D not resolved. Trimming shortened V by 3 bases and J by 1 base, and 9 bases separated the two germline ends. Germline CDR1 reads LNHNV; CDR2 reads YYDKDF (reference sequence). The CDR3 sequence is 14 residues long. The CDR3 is CATSRPRSQETQYF. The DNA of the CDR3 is TGTGCCACCAGCAGGCCTCGGTCCCAAGAGACCCAGTACTTC.

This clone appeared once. The CDR3 here is CAILLGLQETQYF. The CDR3 DNA is TGTGCCATCCTTCTAGGCCTCCAAGAGACCCAGTACTTC. The rearrangement uses TRBV2 and TRBJ2-5; D unresolved. CDR1 and CDR2 (germline): SNHLY, FYNNEI. The CDR3 extends over 13 amino acids. The V end lost 10 bases, the J end lost 1 base, and 13 bases lay between the germline ends.

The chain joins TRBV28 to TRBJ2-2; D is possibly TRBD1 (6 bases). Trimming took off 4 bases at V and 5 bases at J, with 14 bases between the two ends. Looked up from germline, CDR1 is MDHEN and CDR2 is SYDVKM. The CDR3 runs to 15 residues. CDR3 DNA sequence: TGTGCCAGCAGTTCAGGGGCCGTGGGGACCGGGGAGCTGTTTTTT. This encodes CASSSGAVGTGELFF.

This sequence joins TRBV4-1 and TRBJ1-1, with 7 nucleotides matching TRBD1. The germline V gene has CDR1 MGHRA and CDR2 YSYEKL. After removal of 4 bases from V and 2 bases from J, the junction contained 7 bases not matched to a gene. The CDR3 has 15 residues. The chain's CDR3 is CASSPGGTLNTEAFF. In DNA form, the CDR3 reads TGCGCCAGCAGCCCAGGGGGGACTTTAAACACTGAAGCTTTCTTT.

The CDR3 bases are TGTGCCAAAGAAACACAGGGTTCTGAAGCTTTCTTT. It yields the protein CAKETQGSEAFF. This chain uses TRBV2 with TRBJ1-1, with a tentative D call TRBD1 (6 bases). The CDR3 has 12 amino acids. The germline V gene has CDR1 SNHLY and CDR2 FYNNEI. V was trimmed by 10 bases and J by 6 bases, leaving 15 bases between them.

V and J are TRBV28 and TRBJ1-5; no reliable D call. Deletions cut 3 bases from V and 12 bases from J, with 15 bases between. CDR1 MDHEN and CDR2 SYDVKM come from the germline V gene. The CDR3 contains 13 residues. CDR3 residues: CASSLDGSSLQHF. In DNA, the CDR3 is TGTGCCAGCAGTTTGGACGGTTCCTCCCTCCAGCATTTT.

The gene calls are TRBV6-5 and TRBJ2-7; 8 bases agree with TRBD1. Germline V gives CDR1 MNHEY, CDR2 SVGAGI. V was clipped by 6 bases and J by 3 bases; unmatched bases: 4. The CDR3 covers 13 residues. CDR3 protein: CASRRQGSYEQYF. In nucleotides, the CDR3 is TGTGCCAGCAGGCGACAGGGGAGCTACGAGCAGTACTTC.

CDR3 sequence: CASSLQDEKLFF. CDR3 in DNA: TGCGCCAGCAGCCTACAGGATGAAAAACTGTTTTTT. The genes are TRBV5-1 and TRBJ1-4; D perhaps matches TRBD1 (5 bases). This CDR3 has 12 residues. The ends were cut back, 4 bases at V and 6 bases at J, with 7 bases in the middle. The germline V gene encodes CDR1 SGHRS and CDR2 YFSETQ.

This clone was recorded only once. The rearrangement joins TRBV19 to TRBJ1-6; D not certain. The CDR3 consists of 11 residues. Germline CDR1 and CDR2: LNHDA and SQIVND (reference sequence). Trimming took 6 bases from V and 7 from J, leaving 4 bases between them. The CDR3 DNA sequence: TGTGCCAGTAGCGCCAATTCACCCCTCCACTTT. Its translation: CASSANSPLHF.

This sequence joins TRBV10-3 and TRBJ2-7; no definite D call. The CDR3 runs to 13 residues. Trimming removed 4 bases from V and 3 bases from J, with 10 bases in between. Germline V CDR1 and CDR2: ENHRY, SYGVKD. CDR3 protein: CAISVGSNYEQYF. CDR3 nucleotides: TGTGCCATCAGTGTGGGGTCCAACTACGAGCAGTACTTC.

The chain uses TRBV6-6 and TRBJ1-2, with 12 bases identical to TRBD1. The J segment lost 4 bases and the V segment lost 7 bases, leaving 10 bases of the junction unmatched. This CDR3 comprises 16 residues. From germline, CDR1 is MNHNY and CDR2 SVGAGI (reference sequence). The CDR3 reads CASTGTGGLHGYGYTF. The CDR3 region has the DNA TGTGCCAGCACGGGGACAGGGGGCCTCCATGGCTATGGCTACACCTTC.

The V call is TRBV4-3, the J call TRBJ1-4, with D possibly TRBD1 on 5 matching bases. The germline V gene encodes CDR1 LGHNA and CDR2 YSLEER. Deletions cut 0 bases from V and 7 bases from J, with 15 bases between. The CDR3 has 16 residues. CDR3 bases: TGCGCCAGCAGCCAAGATCTTATGACGAGGGGTGAAAAACTGTTTTTT. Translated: CASSQDLMTRGEKLFF.

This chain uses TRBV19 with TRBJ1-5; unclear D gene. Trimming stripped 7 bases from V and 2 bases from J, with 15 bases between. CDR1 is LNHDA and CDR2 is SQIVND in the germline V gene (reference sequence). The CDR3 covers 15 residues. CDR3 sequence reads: CASTDSGVGNQPQHF. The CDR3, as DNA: TGTGCCAGTACCGATTCCGGGGTTGGCAATCAGCCCCAGCATTTT.

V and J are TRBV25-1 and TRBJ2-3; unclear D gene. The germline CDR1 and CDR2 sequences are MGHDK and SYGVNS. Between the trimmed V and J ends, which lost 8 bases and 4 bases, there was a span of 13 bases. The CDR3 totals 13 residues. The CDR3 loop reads CASQESTSDTQYF. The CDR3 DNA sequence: TGTGCCAGCCAAGAAAGCACCTCAGATACGCAGTATTTT.